The source of this T cell receptor (beta chain) is a study of blood T cell repertoires in COVID-19. Background on the study: PBMCs, B-cell-depleted T cells, or T cells were the source of the cDNA or gDNA that made up the material.

In the authors' workflow: The authors estimated nucleated cell counts from reference gene primer amplification. TCRdb's copy holds only in-frame clones and misses some; the assay was immunoSEQ multiplex PCR. V and J calls and clone size come straight from that table; D and trimming were deduced from the DNA. This sample has 200,000 or so clones, with 70% to 90% found just once. Across 20 to 25 US areas, participants ranged in age from 18 to 89 years. Membership in each cohort depended on participant-reported clinical history. The germline V and J ends were trimmed by 0 bases and 0 bases, with 6 bases remaining between them. CDR3 length: 16 amino acids. Germline V gene sequence: CDR1 MNHEY, CDR2 SVGAGI.

Input material: PBMCs or T cells enriched from blood (not recorded which). The V and J genes are TRBV6-5 and TRBJ1-6, with D unclear. This TCR was recovered from a middle-aged woman with acute COVID-19. The chain's CDR3 is CASSYSLRSYNSPLHF. CDR3 coding DNA: TGTGCCAGCAGTTACTCTCTACGCTCCTATAATTCACCCCTCCACTTT.